The source of this T cell receptor beta chain is a study of blood T cell repertoires in COVID-19. Overall study context: Acute-phase and convalescent COVID-19 samples originated in the United States, Italy and Spain. Nucleic acid was either cDNA or gDNA, and it came from T cells, B-cell-depleted T cells, or PBMCs.

The length of the CDR3 is 16 residues. Deletions cut 2 bases from V and 0 bases from J, with 11 bases between. Germline CDR1 is SEHNR and CDR2 is FQNEAQ (reference sequence). Original methodology: Reference gene primer amplification yielded estimated nucleated cell counts. Using immunoSEQ multiplex PCR, the repertoire was profiled, and TCRdb retains in-frame clones only, with some absent. V and J calls and clone size are given by that table; D and trimming were obtained from the DNA. The table shows about 410,000 clones, with roughly 89% occurring only once. Input material: peripheral blood. This receptor was taken from a woman aged 25 to 45 with active or convalescent COVID-19. J is TRBJ2-1 and V is TRBV7-9, with a possible D match to TRBD2 (6 bases). The CDR3 DNA reads TGTGCCAGCAGCTTAAGCGCGGGAAGCTCCTACAATGAGCAGTTCTTC. Its translation: CASSLSAGSSYNEQFF.